This TCR beta chain was obtained from a study of cytomegalovirus exposure and HLA in healthy donors. General study results and limits: Common viral pathogens were later found to be apparently linked to several of the most significant clusters. Cytomegalovirus-associated TCR beta chains were listed, numbering roughly 150. Three CMV-associated chains proved CMV antigen-specific in vitro.

The donors (healthy individuals) were bone marrow donors. The J segment lost 4 bases and the V segment lost 6 bases, leaving 8 bases of the junction unmatched. The CDR3 runs 14 residues. The germline CDR1 and CDR2 sequences are SGHRS and YFSETQ. The PCR was carried out with 60 Vbeta primers and 13 Jbeta primers. The repertoire was sequenced with immunoSEQ multiplex PCR; TCRdb's copy has only in-frame clones and lacks some. The table shows 97,000 or so clones, with roughly four fifths occurring only once. As regards this clone: Antigen: not known.

The clonotype comes from a male donor in good health and CMV-seropositive. V and J are TRBV5-1 and TRBJ2-5; 8 bases agree with TRBD2. The sequencing input was PBMCs. The CDR3 DNA is TGCGCCAGCAACAATAACGGGGGGGGAGAGACCCAGTACTTC. Residues: CASNNNGGGETQYF.